The rows below give T cell receptor beta chains drawn from one sample of a study of T cell changes during pregnancy in multiple sclerosis. Sequencing used immunoSEQ multiplex PCR; TCRdb keeps in-frame clones, though not all of them. The data contain about 48,000 clones, 88% of them singletons. The source material was CD4+ T cells from peripheral blood mononuclear cells, sampled in the second trimester of pregnancy. Source of these receptors: a female donor with multiple sclerosis, enrolled in a pregnancy study. The CDR3 runs from the conserved cysteine through the conserved F or W. Fields, in order: V gene, D gene, CDR3 protein. D genes are given only for firm matches.

V gene: TRBV2
D gene: -
CDR3 protein: CASSGFGPLDGYTF

V gene: TRBV5-4
D gene: TRBD2
CDR3 protein: CASSPLAGGLHEQYF

V gene: TRBV11-2
D gene: TRBD2
CDR3 protein: CASSSLAGGIGELFF

V gene: TRBV11-3
D gene: TRBD2
CDR3 protein: CASSPFSPGLAMSEQFF

V gene: TRBV28
D gene: TRBD1
CDR3 protein: CASRGTERNQPQHF

V gene: TRBV5-4
D gene: TRBD1
CDR3 protein: CASRFETGGSVYGYTF

V gene: TRBV5-1
D gene: -
CDR3 protein: CASSLAGVRGEQFF

V gene: TRBV7-7
D gene: TRBD1
CDR3 protein: CASSSGQGGNNEQFF

V gene: TRBV5-1
D gene: -
CDR3 protein: CASSLDPSRRDTQYF

V gene: TRBV10-2
D gene: -
CDR3 protein: CASSEGQTIQGSPLHF

V gene: TRBV6-1
D gene: -
CDR3 protein: CASSEAFSYNEQFF

V gene: TRBV30
D gene: TRBD1
CDR3 protein: CAWSVRTGEEQFF

V gene: TRBV5-6
D gene: -
CDR3 protein: CASSPVGAPNTEAFF

V gene: TRBV7-9
D gene: TRBD1
CDR3 protein: CASSTWTGVTEAFF

V gene: TRBV2
D gene: TRBD1
CDR3 protein: CASSYGQGASNEKLFF

V gene: TRBV5-1
D gene: TRBD2
CDR3 protein: CASSGGLAHSTDTQYF

V gene: TRBV5-6
D gene: TRBD1
CDR3 protein: CASSTGQGPDTQYF

V gene: TRBV6-1
D gene: TRBD2
CDR3 protein: CASSRTSGDSYEQYF

V gene: TRBV4-2
D gene: TRBD1
CDR3 protein: CASSQSPTGDGNTIYF

V gene: TRBV6-5
D gene: TRBD1
CDR3 protein: CASSYNRGGSEAFF

V gene: TRBV20-1
D gene: -
CDR3 protein: CSASLVYEQYF

V gene: TRBV28
D gene: TRBD1
CDR3 protein: CASSPPGQGLYEQYF

V gene: TRBV19
D gene: -
CDR3 protein: CASSLGRAQETQYF

V gene: TRBV4-1
D gene: -
CDR3 protein: CASSPLDRNIEAFF

V gene: TRBV30
D gene: -
CDR3 protein: CAWKRVNTEAFF

V gene: TRBV18
D gene: -
CDR3 protein: CASSPGTGSFYNEQFF

V gene: TRBV4-2
D gene: TRBD2
CDR3 protein: CASSGLDRDNEQFF

V gene: TRBV5-4
D gene: TRBD2
CDR3 protein: CASSRQTLAGGPGEELFF

V gene: TRBV5-6
D gene: TRBD1
CDR3 protein: CASSDPPGQGANTEAFF

V gene: TRBV6-6
D gene: TRBD1
CDR3 protein: CASSYPTGDGADTQYF

V gene: TRBV29-1
D gene: -
CDR3 protein: CSVGTVANEKLFF

V gene: TRBV6-5
D gene: -
CDR3 protein: CASSSPQGGATQYF

V gene: TRBV9
D gene: -
CDR3 protein: CASSLTTRTDTQYF

V gene: TRBV29-1
D gene: -
CDR3 protein: CSVAGDFYEQYF